This T cell receptor (beta chain) was sequenced for a study of tumor-infiltrating lymphocytes in localized non-small cell lung cancer (dated by TCRdb to the early 2020s). Concerning the study at large: The cohort included patients whose samples were collected after neoadjuvant chemotherapy, as well as both smokers and never-smokers and several histologies. The paired tumor versus uninvolved lung comparison of immunoSEQ T-cell fraction included under 60 patients. Resected tumor tissue and uninvolved lung tissue described as non-adjacent to the tumor were contributed by each patient, with both tissues obtained from the same patient. In total, the ICON cohort consisted of over a hundred surgical patients with localized non-small cell lung cancer who had their tumors resected. TCR sequencing was one of several integrated assays, alongside flow cytometry, multiplex immunofluorescence, RNA-seq, exome sequencing and proteomics, applied to the same patients. Broader findings and caveats from the paper: TCRbeta sequencing supported higher T cell infiltration in tumors than in uninvolved lung tissue, consistent with immunofluorescence CD3 counts. Because assay coverage varied across patients depending on available tissue quantity, TCR sequencing was performed for only a subset of the cohort. Tumor T-cell fraction from TCR sequencing was not associated with recurrence-free survival (p = 0.61). Because different assays used different pieces of the same tissue, technical variation could not be distinguished from intratumor heterogeneity. TCR-derived T-cell fraction did not differ between the flow cytometry-defined immunotypes IM1 (good prognosis) and IM2 (poor prognosis).

Patient enrollment in ICON started in 2016, and the final patient was enrolled in late 2018. In a subcohort of about 76 patients, fresh tumor and matched uninvolved tissue were collected for in-depth immune analyses, with TCR sequencing among those analyses. TCR sequencing was performed on DNA isolated from bulk tissue, without cell sorting. Reading the germline V gene gives CDR1 SGHTA and CDR2 FQGTGA. The trim is 5 bases for V and 3 bases for J, with a gap of 17 bases between the germline ends. The CDR3 measures 15 amino acids from cysteine to phenylalanine. The DNA shown is the 45-base CDR3, in frame from base 1. The immunoSEQ assay used for TCR sequencing gave the T-cell fraction in both tumor and uninvolved lung tissue. The paper's data handling went like this. In the survival analysis, patients were divided into a high T-cell fraction group (upper tertile) and a low T-cell fraction group (lower two tertiles), and the two groups were compared using a log-rank test. A signed-rank test was used to test differences in T-cell fraction between paired tumor and uninvolved lung samples. In its TCRdb copy, this immuneACCESS table keeps in-frame sequences only and misses some clones. Where compared with another copy, unresolved V genes explain less than half of these, and the others have no known cause. V, J and clone size reflect that table, while D and trimming were determined from the DNA. Counted in this sample were about 24,000 clones; under 75% of them appeared once. Clones ranked in the top ten supply around 5% of the sample.

To note about this clone: Its antigen remains unidentified. Base qualities are not at hand, and no much larger clone is one base apart.

This receptor was identified in a human donor with non-small cell lung cancer. Recombination joined TRBV7-3 with TRBJ2-7; a weak D assignment points to TRBD1 (5 bases agree). Sequenced input: lung tumor tissue. The DNA sequence is TGTGCCAGCAGCCCCCCCCTTAGGGGAAACTACGAGCAGTACTTC. This yields the protein CASSPPLRGNYEQYF.